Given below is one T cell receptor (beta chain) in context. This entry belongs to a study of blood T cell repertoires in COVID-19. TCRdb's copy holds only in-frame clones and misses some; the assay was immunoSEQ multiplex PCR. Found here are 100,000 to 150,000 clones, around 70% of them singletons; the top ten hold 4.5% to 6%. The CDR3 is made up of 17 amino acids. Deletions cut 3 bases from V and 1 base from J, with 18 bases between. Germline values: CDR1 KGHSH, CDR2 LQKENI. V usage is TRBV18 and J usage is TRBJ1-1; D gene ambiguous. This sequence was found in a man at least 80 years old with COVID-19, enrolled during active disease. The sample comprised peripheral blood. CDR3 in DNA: TGTGCCAGCTCACCCTATACGGGAAGGTTGAGGAACACTGAAGCTTTCTTT. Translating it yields CASSPYTGRLRNTEAFF. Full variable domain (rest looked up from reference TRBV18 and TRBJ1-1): NAGVMQNPRHLVRRRGQEARLRCSPMKGHSHVYWYRQLPEEGLKFMVYLQKENIIDESGMPKERFSAEFPKEGPSILRIQQVVRGDSAAYFCASSPYTGRLRNTEAFFGQGTRLTVV.